This TCR beta chain appears in the sequencing data of a study of CD8+ T cells in alopecia areata. Study results and limitations: Higher clonality was seen in lesional scalp than in normal scalp, especially in alopecia totalis/universalis.

V lost 6 bases to trimming and J lost 5 bases, with 7 bases between them. Looked up from germline, CDR1 is DFQATT and CDR2 is SNEGSKA (reference sequence). The CDR3 runs to 10 residues. cDNA serving as the sequencing template came from extracted, reverse transcribed RNA. Profiled with immunoSEQ multiplex PCR; TCRdb holds only in-frame clones, not every one. Of 200,000 to 250,000 clones listed, approximately 67% are singletons. Points on this clone: Its target is unknown. In the same sample, other DNA sequences code for this CDR3.

This sample's treatment: oral pan-JAK inhibitor, 5-10 mg twice daily. The sorting of PBMCs gave CD4+ and CD8+ T cells. This TCR derives from a human donor with alopecia areata. The chain recombines TRBV20-1 with TRBJ1-1, with D possibly TRBD1 on 5 matching bases. Material: CD4+ T cells sorted from blood, obtained at approximately week 44, from a patient treated with tofacitinib. Written as DNA, the CDR3 is TGCAGTGCCAGGGATACTGAAGCTTTCTTT. Its protein product is CSARDTEAFF.